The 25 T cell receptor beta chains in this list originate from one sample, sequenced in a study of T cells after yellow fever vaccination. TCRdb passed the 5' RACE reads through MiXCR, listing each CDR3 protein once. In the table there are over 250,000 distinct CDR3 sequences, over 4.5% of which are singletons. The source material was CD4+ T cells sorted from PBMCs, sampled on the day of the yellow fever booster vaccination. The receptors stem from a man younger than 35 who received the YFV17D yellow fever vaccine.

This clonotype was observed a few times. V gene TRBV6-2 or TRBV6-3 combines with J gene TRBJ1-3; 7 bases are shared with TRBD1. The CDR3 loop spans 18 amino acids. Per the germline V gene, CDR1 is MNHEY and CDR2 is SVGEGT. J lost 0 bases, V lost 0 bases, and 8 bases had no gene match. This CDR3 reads CASSYSAGQLFSGNTIYF. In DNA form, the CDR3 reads TGTGCCAGCAGTTACTCGGCGGGACAGCTGTTCTCTGGAAACACCATATATTTT.

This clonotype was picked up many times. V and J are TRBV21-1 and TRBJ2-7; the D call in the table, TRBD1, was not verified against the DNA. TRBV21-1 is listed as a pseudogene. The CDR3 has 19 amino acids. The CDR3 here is CASSKRRTGGPCSPYEQYF. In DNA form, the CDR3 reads TGTGCCAGCAGCAAACGTCGGACAGGGGGCCCATGCAGTCCCTACGAGCAGTACTTC.

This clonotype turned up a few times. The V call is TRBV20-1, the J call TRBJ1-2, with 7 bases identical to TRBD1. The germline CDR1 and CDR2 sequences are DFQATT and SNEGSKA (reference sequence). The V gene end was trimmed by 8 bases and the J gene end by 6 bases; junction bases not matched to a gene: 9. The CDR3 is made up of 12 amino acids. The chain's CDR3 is CSLLTGVHGYTF. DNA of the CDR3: TGCAGTCTCTTAACAGGGGTCCATGGCTACACCTTC.

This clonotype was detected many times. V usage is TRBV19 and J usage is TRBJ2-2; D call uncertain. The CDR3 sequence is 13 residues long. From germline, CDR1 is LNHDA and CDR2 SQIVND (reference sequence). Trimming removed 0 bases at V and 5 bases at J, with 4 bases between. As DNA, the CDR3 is TGTGCCAGTAGTATAGACTGGACCGGGGAGCTGTTTTTT. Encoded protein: CASSIDWTGELFF.

The CDR3 protein is CSAPGRASYEQYV. The CDR3 bases are TGCAGTGCCCCCGGCAGGGCCTCCTACGAGCAGTACGTC. The V and J genes are TRBV20-1 and TRBJ2-7; D may be TRBD1 (5 bases). Germline CDR1 reads DFQATT; CDR2 reads SNEGSKA (reference sequence). The CDR3 loop spans 13 amino acids. Trimming stripped 6 bases from V and 0 bases from J, with 12 bases between.

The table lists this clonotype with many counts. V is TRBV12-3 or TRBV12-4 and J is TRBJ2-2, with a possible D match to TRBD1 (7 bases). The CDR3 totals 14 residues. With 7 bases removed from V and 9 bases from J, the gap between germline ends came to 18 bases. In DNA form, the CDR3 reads TGTGCCAGCATTACCGGACAGGAGGGCCGGGAGCTGTTTTTT. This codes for CASITGQEGRELFF.

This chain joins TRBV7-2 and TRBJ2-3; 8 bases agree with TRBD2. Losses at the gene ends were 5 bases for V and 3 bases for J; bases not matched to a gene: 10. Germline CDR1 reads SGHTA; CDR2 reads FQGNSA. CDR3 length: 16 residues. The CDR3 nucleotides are TGTGCCAGCAGCCGAGGAGGAAGCGGGGGAACAGATACGCAGTATTTT. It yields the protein CASSRGGSGGTDTQYF.

The CDR3 bases are TGTGCCAGCAGTTCCTCTTTCCAGGCGAGTGCGTACTATGGCTACACCTTC. Translated, it gives CASSSSFQASAYYGYTF. The gene calls are TRBV6-5 and TRBJ1-2; the D is unclear. Germline V lookup: CDR1 MNHEY, CDR2 SVGAGI. The V and J ends lost 4 bases and 3 bases respectively, with 21 bases between them. The CDR3 spans 17 residues.

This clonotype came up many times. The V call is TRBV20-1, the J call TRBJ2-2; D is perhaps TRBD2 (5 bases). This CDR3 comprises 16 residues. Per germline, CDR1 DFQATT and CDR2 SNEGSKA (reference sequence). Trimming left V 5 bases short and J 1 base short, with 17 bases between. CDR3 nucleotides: TGCAGTGCTCGGCGGCTGCGAGAGGGGAACACCGGGGAGCTGTTTTTT. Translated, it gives CSARRLREGNTGELFF.

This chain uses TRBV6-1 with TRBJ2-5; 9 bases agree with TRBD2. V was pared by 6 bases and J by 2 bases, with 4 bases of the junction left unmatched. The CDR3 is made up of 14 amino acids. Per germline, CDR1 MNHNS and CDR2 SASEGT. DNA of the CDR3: TGTGCCAGCAGGGGCGGGGGGGCTCAAGAGACCCAGTACTTC. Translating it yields CASRGGGAQETQYF.

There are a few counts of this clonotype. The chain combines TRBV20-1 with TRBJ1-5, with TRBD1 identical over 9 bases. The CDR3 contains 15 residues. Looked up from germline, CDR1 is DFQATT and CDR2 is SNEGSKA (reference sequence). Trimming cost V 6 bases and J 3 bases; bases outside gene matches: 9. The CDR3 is CSARGQGVYNQPQHF. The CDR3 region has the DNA TGCAGTGCGCGGGGACAGGGAGTCTACAATCAGCCCCAGCATTTT.

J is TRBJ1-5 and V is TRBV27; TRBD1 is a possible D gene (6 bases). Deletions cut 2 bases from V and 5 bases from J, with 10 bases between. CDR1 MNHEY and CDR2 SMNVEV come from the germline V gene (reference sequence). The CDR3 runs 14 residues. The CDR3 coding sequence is TGTGCCAGCAGTTTAACAGGGTCCTATCAGCCCCAGCATTTT. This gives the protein CASSLTGSYQPQHF.

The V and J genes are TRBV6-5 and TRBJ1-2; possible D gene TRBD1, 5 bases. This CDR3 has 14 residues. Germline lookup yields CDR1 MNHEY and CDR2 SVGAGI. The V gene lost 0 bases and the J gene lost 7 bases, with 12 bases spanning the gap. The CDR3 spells CASSYSTPGTGYTF. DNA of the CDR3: TGTGCCAGCAGTTACTCGACACCCGGGACTGGCTACACCTTC.

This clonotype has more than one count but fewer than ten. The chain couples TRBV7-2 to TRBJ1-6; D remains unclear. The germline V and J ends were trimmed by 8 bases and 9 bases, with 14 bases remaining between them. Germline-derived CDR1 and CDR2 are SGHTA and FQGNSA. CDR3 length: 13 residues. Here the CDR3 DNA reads TGTGCCAGCGGTTCATCACGGGTTTCACCCCTCCACTTT. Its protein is CASGSSRVSPLHF.

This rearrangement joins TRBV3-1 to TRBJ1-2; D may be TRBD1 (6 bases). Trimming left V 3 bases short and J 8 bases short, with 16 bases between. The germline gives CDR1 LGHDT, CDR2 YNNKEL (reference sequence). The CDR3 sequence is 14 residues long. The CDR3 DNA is TGTGCCAGCAGCCATTTCGCAGGGGATGGCGGCTACACCTTC. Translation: CASSHFAGDGGYTF.

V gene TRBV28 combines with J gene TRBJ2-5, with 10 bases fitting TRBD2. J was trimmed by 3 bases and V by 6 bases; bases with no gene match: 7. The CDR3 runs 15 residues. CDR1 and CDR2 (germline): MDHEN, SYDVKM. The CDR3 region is CASRLKAGGKETQYF. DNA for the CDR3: TGTGCCAGCAGACTGAAAGCGGGGGGGAAAGAGACCCAGTACTTC.

CDR3 nucleotides: TGCGCCAGCAGCTTGGCCGGGCGGGTTCCCCCCCAAGAGACCCAGTACTTC. It yields the protein CASSLAGRVPPQETQYF. The chain recombines TRBV5-1 with TRBJ2-5; D may be TRBD2 (5 bases). This CDR3 comprises 17 residues. V was pared by 0 bases and J by 1 base, with 16 bases between. Germline CDR1 and CDR2: SGHRS and YFSETQ.

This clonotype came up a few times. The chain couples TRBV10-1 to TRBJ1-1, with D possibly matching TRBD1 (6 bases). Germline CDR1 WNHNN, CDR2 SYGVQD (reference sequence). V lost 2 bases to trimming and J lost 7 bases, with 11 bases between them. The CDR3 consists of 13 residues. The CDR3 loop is CASSETGNGEAFF. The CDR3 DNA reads TGCGCCAGCAGTGAGACAGGGAACGGTGAAGCTTTCTTT.

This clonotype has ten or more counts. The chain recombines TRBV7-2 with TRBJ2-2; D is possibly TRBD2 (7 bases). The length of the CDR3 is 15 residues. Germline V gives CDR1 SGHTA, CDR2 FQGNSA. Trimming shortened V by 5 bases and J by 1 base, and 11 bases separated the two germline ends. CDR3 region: CASSRGGWNTGELFF. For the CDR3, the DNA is TGTGCCAGCAGCAGGGGGGGTTGGAACACCGGGGAGCTGTTTTTT.

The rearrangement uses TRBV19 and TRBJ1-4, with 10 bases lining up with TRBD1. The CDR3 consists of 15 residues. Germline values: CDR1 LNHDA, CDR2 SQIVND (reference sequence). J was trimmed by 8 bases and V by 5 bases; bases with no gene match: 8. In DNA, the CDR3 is TGTGCCAGTAGTCTACGACAGGGGGCAGGGGAAAAACTGTTTTTT. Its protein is CASSLRQGAGEKLFF. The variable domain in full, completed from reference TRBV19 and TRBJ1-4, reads DGGITQSPKYLFRKEGQNVTLSCEQNLNHDAMYWYRQDPGQGLRLIYYSQIVNDFQKGDIAEGYSVSREKKESFPLTVTSAQKNPTAFYLCASSLRQGAGEKLFFGSGTQLSVL.

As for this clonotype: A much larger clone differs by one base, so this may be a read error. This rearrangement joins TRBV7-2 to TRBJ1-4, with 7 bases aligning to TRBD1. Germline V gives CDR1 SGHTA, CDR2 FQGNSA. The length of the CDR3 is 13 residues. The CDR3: CASKKGAYENLFF. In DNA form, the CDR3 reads TGTGCCAGCAAAAAGGGGGCCTATGAAAATCTGTTTTTT.

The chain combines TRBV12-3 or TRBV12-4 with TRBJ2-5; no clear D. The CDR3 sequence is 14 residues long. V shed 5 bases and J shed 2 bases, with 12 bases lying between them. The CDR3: CASSPPPRQETQYF. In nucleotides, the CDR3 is TGTGCCAGCAGTCCTCCCCCCCGGCAAGAGACCCAGTACTTC.

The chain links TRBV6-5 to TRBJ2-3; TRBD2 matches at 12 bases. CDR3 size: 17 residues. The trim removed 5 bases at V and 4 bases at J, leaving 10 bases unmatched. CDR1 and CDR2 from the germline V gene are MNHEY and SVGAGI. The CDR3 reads CASSLTPSGGAPDTQYF. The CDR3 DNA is TGTGCCAGCAGTCTCACCCCTAGCGGGGGGGCCCCAGATACGCAGTATTTT.

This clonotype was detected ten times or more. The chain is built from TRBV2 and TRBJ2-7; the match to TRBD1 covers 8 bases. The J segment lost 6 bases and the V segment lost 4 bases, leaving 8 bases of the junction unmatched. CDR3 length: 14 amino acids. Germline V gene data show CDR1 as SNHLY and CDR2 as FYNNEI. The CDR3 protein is CASSARAGGLEQYF. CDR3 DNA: TGTGCCAGCAGTGCTCGGGCAGGGGGCCTCGAGCAGTACTTC.

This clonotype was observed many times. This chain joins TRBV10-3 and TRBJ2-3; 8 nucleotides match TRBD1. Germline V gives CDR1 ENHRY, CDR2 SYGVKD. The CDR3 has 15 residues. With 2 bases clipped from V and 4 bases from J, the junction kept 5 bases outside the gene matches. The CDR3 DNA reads TGTGCCATCAGTGAGGGACAGGGTAGGGCAGATACGCAGTATTTT. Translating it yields CAISEGQGRADTQYF.